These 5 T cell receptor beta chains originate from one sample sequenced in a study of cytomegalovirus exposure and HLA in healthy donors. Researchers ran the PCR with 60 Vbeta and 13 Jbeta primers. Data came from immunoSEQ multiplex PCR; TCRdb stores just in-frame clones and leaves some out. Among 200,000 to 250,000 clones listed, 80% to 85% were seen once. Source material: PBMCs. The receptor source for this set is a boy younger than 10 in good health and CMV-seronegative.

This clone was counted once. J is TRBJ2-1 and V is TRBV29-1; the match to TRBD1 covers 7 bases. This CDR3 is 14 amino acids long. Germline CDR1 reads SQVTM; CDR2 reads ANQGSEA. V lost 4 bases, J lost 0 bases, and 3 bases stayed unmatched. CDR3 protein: CSVADRLSYNEQFF. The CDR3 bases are TGCAGCGTTGCGGACAGGCTCTCCTACAATGAGCAGTTCTTC.

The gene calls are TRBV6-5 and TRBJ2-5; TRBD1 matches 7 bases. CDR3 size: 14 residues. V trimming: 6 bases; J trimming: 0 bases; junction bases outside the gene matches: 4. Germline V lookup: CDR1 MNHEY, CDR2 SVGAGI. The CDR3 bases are TGTGCCAGCAGGGAACAGGGGTACCAAGAGACCCAGTACTTC. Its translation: CASREQGYQETQYF.

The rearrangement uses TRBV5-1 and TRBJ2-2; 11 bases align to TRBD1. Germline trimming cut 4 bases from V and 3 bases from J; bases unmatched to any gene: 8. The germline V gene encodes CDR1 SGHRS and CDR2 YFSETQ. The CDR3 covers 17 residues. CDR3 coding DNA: TGCGCCAGCAGCCCCGACCCGGACAGGGGGCACACCGGGGAGCTGTTTTTT. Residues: CASSPDPDRGHTGELFF.

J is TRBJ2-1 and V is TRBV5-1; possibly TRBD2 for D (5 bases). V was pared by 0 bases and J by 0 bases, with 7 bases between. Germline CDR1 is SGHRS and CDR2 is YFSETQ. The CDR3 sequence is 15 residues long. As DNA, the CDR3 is TGCGCCAGCAGCTTGGCGGGGAGCTCCTACAATGAGCAGTTCTTC. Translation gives CASSLAGSSYNEQFF.

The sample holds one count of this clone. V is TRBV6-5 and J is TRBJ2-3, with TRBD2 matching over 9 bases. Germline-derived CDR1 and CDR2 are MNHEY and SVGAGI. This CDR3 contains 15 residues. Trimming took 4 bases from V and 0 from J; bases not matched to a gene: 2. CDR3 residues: CASSSSGTSTDTQYF. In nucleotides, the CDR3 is TGTGCCAGCAGTTCTAGCGGGACTAGCACAGATACGCAGTATTTT.